This section outlines one TCR beta chain sequence together with its context. Antigen: not known. This entry is derived from a study of molecular identifiers for immune sequencing clone quantification. Findings of the study overall: Beyond 20 RNA copies, clones held over 98% of effector molecules, compared with under 1% in naive cells.

Between about 19,000 and 1,000,000 sorted cells, with 10%, 30% or 50% RNA, yielded naive CD8 libraries. Sorting recovered naive CD8 T cells on a CD8+CD4-CCR7+CD45RA+ profile. In TCRdb, the PCR reads were re-called with MiXCR into one record per CDR3 protein. The table records 85,000 to 90,000 distinct CDR3 sequences, roughly 25% of them present only once. This sequence originates from a human donor in good health. Some libraries in this study had Jurkat cell RNA spiked in. The sequenced sample consisted of naive CD8+ T cells from blood, with Jurkat cell RNA spiked in. Noted subset: FACS-sorted CD8+CD4-CCR7+CD45RA+ naive T cells.

The CDR3 bases are TGTGCCAGCAGCGGTGACAGGGGCGTTACGCAGTATTTT. Its translation: CASSGDRGVTQYF. The J gene is TRBJ2-3, the V gene TRBV27; 8 bases agree with TRBD1. Germline V lookup: CDR1 MNHEY, CDR2 SMNVEV (reference sequence). There are 13 residues in the CDR3. J lost 8 bases, V lost 6 bases, and 7 bases had no gene match.